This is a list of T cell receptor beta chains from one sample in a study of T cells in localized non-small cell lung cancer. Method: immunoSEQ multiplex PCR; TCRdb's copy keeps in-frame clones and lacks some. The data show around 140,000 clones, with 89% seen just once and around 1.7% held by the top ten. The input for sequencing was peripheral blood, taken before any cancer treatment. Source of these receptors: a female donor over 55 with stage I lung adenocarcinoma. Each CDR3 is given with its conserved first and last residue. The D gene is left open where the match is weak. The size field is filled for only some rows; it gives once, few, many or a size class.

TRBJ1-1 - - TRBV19 CASSIAGREAFF TGTGCCAGTAGTATAGCGGGTAGAGAGGCTTTCTTT
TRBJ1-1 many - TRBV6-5 CASRRTVQNTEAFF TGTGCCAGCAGGAGAACAGTACAGAACACTGAAGCTTTCTTT
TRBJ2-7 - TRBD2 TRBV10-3 CAISPSPGGSDYEQYF TGTGCCATCAGTCCCTCCCCCGGCGGGAGTGATTACGAGCAGTACTTC
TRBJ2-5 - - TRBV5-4 CASSSPEGGRETQYF TGTGCCAGCAGCTCGCCCGAGGGGGGTCGAGAGACCCAGTACTTC
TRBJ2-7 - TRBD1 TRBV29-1 CSVGEGQAYEQYF TGCAGCGTCGGTGAGGGACAGGCCTACGAGCAGTACTTC
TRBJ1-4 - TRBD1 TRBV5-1 CASSARRTGTNNEKLFF TGCGCCAGCAGCGCGAGAAGGACAGGCACAAACAATGAAAAACTGTTTTTT
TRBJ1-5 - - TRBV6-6 CASSYGDQPQHF TGTGCCAGCAGTTACGGGGATCAGCCCCAGCATTTT
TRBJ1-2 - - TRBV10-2 CASSYQQSRGYTF TGCGCCAGCTCTTACCAACAATCAAGGGGCTACACCTTC
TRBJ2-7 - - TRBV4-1 CASSQGVQTYEQYF TGCGCCAGCAGCCAAGGGGTACAGACCTACGAGCAGTACTTC
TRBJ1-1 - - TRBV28 CASSLEGAFGPNTEAFF TGTGCCAGCAGTTTAGAGGGCGCGTTTGGACCAAACACTGAAGCTTTCTTT
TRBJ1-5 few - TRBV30 CACAGDNQPQHF TGTGCCTGTGCCGGGGACAATCAGCCCCAGCATTTT
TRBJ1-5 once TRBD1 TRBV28 CASSPPTGIGSNQPQHF TGTGCCAGCAGTCCACCGACAGGGATCGGTAGCAATCAGCCCCAGCATTTT
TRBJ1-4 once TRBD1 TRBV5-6 CASSLTGTGYEKLFF TGTGCCAGCAGCTTGACCGGGACAGGGTATGAAAAACTGTTTTTT
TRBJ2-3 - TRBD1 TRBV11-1 CASSSEGAGWDTQYF TGTGCCAGCAGCTCCGAGGGGGCCGGGTGGGATACGCAGTATTTT
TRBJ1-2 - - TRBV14 CASSQDRDYGYTF TGTGCCAGCAGCCAAGACAGGGACTATGGCTACACCTTC
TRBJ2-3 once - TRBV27 CASSGYTDTQYF TGTGCCAGCAGCGGTTACACAGATACGCAGTATTTT
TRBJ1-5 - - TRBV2 CASSGNPISNQPQHF TGTGCCAGCAGCGGAAATCCTATTAGCAATCAGCCCCAGCATTTT
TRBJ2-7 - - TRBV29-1 CSVVLGYEQYF TGCAGCGTTGTCCTGGGATACGAGCAGTACTTC
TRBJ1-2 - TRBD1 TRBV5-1 CASSLGQGSVYTF TGCGCCAGCAGCTTGGGACAGGGGTCTGTCTACACCTTC
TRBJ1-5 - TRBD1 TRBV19 CASSRLPGQERATSQPQHF TGTGCCAGTAGCCGACTACCGGGACAGGAAAGAGCTACTAGTCAGCCCCAGCATTTT
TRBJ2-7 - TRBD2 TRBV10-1 CASRRIIAGVLNEQYF TGCGCCAGCAGACGCATAATAGCGGGAGTGCTGAACGAGCAGTACTTC
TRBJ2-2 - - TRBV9 CASSVVNGNTGELFF TGTGCCAGCAGCGTAGTGAATGGGAACACCGGGGAGCTGTTTTTT
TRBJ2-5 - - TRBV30 CAWSVARAETQYF TGTGCCTGGAGTGTCGCCAGGGCAGAGACCCAGTACTTC
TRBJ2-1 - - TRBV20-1 CSARGVNEQFF TGCAGTGCTAGGGGAGTCAATGAGCAGTTCTTC
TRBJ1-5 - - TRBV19 CASSIVDSNQPQHF TGTGCCAGTAGTATAGTGGATAGCAATCAGCCCCAGCATTTT
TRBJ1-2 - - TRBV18 CASSPLASWDLNYGYTF TGTGCCAGCTCACCCCTCGCCAGCTGGGACCTTAACTATGGCTACACCTTC
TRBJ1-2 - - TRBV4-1 CASSQVQGHGYTF TGCGCCAGCAGCCAAGTGCAGGGACATGGCTACACCTTC
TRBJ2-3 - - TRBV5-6 CASSFGLPSTDTQYF TGTGCCAGCAGCTTTGGACTACCTAGCACAGATACGCAGTATTTT
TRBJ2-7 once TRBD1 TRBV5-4 CASSSKRDSSYEQYF TGTGCCAGCAGTTCGAAACGGGACAGCTCCTACGAGCAGTACTTC
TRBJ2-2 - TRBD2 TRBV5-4 CASSLGTSFSGELFF TGTGCCAGCAGCCTCGGGACTAGCTTTTCCGGGGAGCTGTTTTTT
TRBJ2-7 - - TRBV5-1 CASSLRWDPIYEQYF TGCGCCAGCAGCTTGAGGTGGGACCCCATCTACGAGCAGTACTTC
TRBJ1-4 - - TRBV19 CASSFLATEKLFF TGTGCCAGTAGTTTCCTAGCAACTGAAAAACTGTTTTTT
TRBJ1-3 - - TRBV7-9 CASSLAEGGHSGNTIYF TGTGCCAGCAGCTTAGCGGAGGGCGGACACTCTGGAAACACCATATATTTT
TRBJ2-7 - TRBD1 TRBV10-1 CASSASGTALFPYEQYF TGCGCCAGCAGTGCCTCGGGGACAGCTCTTTTCCCCTACGAGCAGTACTTC
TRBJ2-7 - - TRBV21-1 CASSLRSDGGEQYF TGTGCCAGCAGCTTACGGTCTGATGGAGGTGAGCAGTACTTC
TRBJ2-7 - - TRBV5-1 CASSFLRGADYEQYF TGCGCCAGCAGCTTCCTTCGGGGGGCTGACTACGAGCAGTACTTC
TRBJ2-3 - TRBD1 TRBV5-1 CASSEDRSHTDTQYF TGCGCCAGCAGCGAGGACAGGTCCCACACAGATACGCAGTATTTT
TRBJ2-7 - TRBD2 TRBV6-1 CASSVGDGRVFRSEQYF TGTGCCAGCAGTGTTGGAGACGGGAGGGTCTTCCGCAGCGAGCAGTACTTC
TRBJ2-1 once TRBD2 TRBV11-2 CASSLSDWGLAVIYNEQFF TGTGCCAGCAGCTTATCAGATTGGGGACTAGCGGTAATCTACAATGAGCAGTTCTTC
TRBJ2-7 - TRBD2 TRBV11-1 CASSYRGVAYEQYF TGTGCCAGCAGCTATCGGGGGGTAGCCTACGAGCAGTACTTC
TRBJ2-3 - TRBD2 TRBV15 CATRSGLAGDADTQYF TGTGCCACCAGGTCGGGACTAGCGGGAGATGCAGATACGCAGTATTTT
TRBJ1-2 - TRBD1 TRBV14 CASSQTGDRGYTF TGTGCCAGCAGCCAAACAGGGGATCGAGGCTACACCTTC
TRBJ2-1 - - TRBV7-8 CASSSASSYNEQFF TGTGCCAGCAGCTCGGCGAGCTCCTACAATGAGCAGTTCTTC
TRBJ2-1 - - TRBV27 CASSLIGYEQFF TGTGCCAGCAGTTTGATCGGTTATGAGCAGTTCTTC
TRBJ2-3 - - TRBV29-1 CSVEDNTGSTDTQYF TGTAGCGTTGAAGATAATACAGGGTCCACAGATACGCAGTATTTT
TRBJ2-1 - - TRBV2 CASRVPLQQQFF TGTGCCAGCAGAGTTCCGCTGCAGCAGCAGTTCTTC
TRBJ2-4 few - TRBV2 CASSEASGSKNIQYF TGTGCCAGCAGTGAAGCGTCGGGGTCCAAAAACATTCAGTACTTC